This T cell receptor beta chain was identified during a study of shared T cell receptors in the human thymus. This clone was seen once. Assay used: immunoSEQ multiplex PCR; TCRdb lists only in-frame clones, some missing. Among 500,000 to 750,000 clones, around 89% were seen once, and the ten largest hold about 0.01%. CDR1 is SGHNT, CDR2 YYREEE, per germline (reference sequence). CDR3 size: 17 residues. Germline trimming cut 4 bases from V and 0 bases from J; bases unmatched to any gene: 8. These data were likewise used in another study, on human thymus T cells. As that study records: The donors were infants in Finland with congenital heart defects, otherwise immunologically healthy. In corrective heart surgery, resections were taken, and these provided the thymus tissue. Gene usage (both V and J) appeared biased in thymic and blood repertoires.

This clonotype was obtained from a boy younger than two with a congenital heart defect. The chain uses TRBV5-4 and TRBJ2-4; 9 bases line up with TRBD2. The material sequenced was thymocytes. CDR3 in DNA: TGTGCCAGCAGCCCACGGACTAGCGCCGAAGCCAAAAACATTCAGTACTTC. Translation: CASSPRTSAEAKNIQYF.